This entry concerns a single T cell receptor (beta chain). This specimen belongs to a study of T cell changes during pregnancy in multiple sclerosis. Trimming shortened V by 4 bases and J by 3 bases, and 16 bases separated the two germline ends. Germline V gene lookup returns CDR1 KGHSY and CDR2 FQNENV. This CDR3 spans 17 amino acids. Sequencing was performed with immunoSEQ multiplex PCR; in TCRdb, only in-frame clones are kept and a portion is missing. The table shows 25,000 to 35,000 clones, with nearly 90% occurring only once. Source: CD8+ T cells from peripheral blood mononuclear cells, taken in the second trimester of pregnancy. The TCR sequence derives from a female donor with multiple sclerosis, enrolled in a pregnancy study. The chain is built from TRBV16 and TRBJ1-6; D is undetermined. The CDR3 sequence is CASSLEVPGVYNSPLHF. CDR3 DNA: TGTGCCAGCAGCCTTGAAGTGCCCGGGGTCTATAATTCACCCCTCCACTTT.